Described below is a single TCR beta chain sequence and its context. Its antigen is as yet unknown. These data belong to a study of OX40 agonist ivuxolimab in advanced cancers. In the study overall: The eligibility criteria allowed prior anti-PD-1, anti-PD-L1 or anti-CTLA-4 therapy, and around 40% had some. Partial responses were seen in three patients, one with hepatocellular carcinoma and two with cutaneous melanoma. Study results and limitations: Among patients with partial responses at 0.1-3.0 mg/kg, clonal expansion was among the lowest.

The germline gives CDR1 MNHNY, CDR2 SVGAGI (reference sequence). The CDR3 totals 13 residues. Trimming pared 5 bases from V and 0 bases from J, leaving 7 bases between. Profiling relied on immunoSEQ multiplex PCR, and the TCRdb table lists in-frame clones only, not all of them. The repertoire consists of around 72,000 clones, with 82% occurring once and the leading ten covering over 0.4%. The TCR originated in an adult with an advanced solid tumor such as melanoma, head and neck, liver or kidney cancer. The sample here was CD4+ or CD8+ T cells sorted from blood, taken in a trial of the OX40 agonist ivuxolimab. V and J are TRBV6-6 and TRBJ1-2; D is undetermined. In DNA form, the CDR3 reads TGTGCCAGCAGTCAGAGTACTAACTATGGCTACACCTTC. Its protein is CASSQSTNYGYTF.